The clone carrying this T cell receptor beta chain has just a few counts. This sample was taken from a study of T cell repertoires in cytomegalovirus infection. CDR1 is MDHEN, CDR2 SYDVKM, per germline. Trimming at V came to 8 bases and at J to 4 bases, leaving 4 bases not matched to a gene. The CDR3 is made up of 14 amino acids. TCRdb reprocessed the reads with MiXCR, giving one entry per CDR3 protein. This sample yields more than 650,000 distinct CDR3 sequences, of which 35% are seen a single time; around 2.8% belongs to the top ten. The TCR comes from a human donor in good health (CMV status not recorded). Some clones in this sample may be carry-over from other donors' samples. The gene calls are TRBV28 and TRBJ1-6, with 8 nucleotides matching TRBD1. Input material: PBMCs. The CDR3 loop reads CASQGALYNSPLHF. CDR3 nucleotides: TGTGCCAGCCAGGGGGCTCTGTATAATTCACCCCTCCACTTT. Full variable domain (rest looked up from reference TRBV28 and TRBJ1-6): DVKVTQSSRYLVKRTGEKVFLECVQDMDHENMFWYRQDPGLGLRLIYFSYDVKMKEKGDIPEGYSVSREKKERFSLILESASTNQTSMYLCASQGALYNSPLHFGNGTRLTVT.